Sequencing of this TCR beta chain was carried out in a study of blood T cells in healthy people across ages. A second about 7 to 11 cycle PCR used barcoded and J-beta primers. Using its own MiXCR run on the 5' RACE reads, TCRdb lists one record per CDR3 protein. Among around 850,000 distinct CDR3 sequences, roughly 35% were seen once, and the ten largest hold approximately 13%. Between the trimmed V and J ends, which lost 3 bases and 0 bases, there was a span of 4 bases. The CDR3 length is 13 residues. CDR1 is SGHKS and CDR2 is YYEKEE in the germline V gene (reference sequence). This clonotype was sampled from a man between 18 and 35 years old in good health. This chain uses TRBV5-5 with TRBJ2-1; D unresolved. The source material was blood. The CDR3: CASSWVSYNEQFF. CDR3 bases: TGTGCCAGCAGCTGGGTCTCCTACAATGAGCAGTTCTTC.